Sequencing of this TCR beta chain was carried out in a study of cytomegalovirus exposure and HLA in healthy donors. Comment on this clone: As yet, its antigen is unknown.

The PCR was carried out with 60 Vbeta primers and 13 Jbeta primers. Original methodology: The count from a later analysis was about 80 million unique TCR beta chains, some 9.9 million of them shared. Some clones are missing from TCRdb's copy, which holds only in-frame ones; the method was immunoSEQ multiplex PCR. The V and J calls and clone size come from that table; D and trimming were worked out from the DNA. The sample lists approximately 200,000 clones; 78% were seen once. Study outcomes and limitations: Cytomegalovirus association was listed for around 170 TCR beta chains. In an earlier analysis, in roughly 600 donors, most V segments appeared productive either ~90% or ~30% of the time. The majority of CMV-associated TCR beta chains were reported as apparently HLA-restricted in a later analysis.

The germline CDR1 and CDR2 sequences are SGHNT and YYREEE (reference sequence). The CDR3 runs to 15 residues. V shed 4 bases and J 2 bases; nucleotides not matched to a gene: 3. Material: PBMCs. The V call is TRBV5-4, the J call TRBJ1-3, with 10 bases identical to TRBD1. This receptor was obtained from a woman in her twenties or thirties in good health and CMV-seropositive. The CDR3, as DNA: TGTGCCAGCAGCGCCGGGACAGGGGCTGGAAACACCATATATTTT. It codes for CASSAGTGAGNTIYF.